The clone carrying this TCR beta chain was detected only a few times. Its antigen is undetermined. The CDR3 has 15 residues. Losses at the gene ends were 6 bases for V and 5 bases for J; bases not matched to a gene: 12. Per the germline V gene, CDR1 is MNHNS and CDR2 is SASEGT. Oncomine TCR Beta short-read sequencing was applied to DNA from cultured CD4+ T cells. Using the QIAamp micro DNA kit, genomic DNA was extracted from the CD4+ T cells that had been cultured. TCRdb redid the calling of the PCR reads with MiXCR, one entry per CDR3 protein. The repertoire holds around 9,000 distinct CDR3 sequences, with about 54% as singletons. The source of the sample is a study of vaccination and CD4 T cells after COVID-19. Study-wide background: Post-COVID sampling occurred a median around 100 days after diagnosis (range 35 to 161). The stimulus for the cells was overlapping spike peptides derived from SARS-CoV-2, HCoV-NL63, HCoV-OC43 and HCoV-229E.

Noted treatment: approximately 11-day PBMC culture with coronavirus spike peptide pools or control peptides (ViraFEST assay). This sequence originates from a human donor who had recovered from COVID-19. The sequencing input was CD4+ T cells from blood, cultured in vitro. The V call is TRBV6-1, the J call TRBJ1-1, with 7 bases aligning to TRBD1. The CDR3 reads CASRNRGGVETEAFF. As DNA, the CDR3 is TGTGCCAGCAGGAACAGGGGTGGGGTTGAAACTGAAGCTTTCTTT.